This TCR beta chain originates from a study of OX40 agonist ivuxolimab in advanced cancers. Study background: Patients were infused with ivuxolimab every 2 weeks at 0.01 to 10 mg/kg. A partial response was reached by three patients: one with hepatocellular carcinoma and two with cutaneous melanoma.

Germline V gives CDR1 GTSNPN, CDR2 SVGIG (reference sequence). Trimming took 3 bases from V and 5 from J; bases not matched to a gene: 6. The CDR3 extends over 14 amino acids. A word on this clone: Its target is not known.

General study points: Antigen specificity of clonally expanded peripheral T cells was not established.

Method: immunoSEQ multiplex PCR; TCRdb's copy keeps in-frame clones and lacks some. In the table there are over 50,000 clones, 80% to 90% of which are singletons. The V gene is TRBV30, the J gene TRBJ1-5; 8 bases line up with TRBD1. This specimen consisted of CD4+ or CD8+ T cells sorted from blood, obtained in a trial of the OX40 agonist ivuxolimab. The source of this sequence is an adult with an advanced solid tumor such as melanoma, head and neck, liver or kidney cancer. The CDR3 DNA is TGTGCCTGGAGCGCCGGCAGGGGGCATCAGCCCCAGCATTTT. Amino acids: CAWSAGRGHQPQHF.